This TCR beta chain stems from a study of beta chain features in type 1 diabetes (dated by TCRdb to between 2018 and 2020). About the investigation overall: No differences in mean age, gender distribution, total cell number or subset yield were found between patients and healthy donors. A total of 100 million to 110 million sorted cells were examined across all samples, and a strong correlation was observed between cell number per subset and RNA yield. In the study, recently diagnosed type 1 diabetes patients and matched healthy donors were compared on the TCRB repertoires of their sorted circulating CD4+ T cell subsets. Regulatory and stem cell-like memory subsets were isolated from only 8 patients and roughly eight healthy donors, whereas naive and central memory subsets came from all 28 donors. Overall study results and their limits: In all four CD4+ subsets, TCRB CDR3 length was moderately but significantly shorter in type 1 diabetes patients. The naive, central memory and regulatory TCRB repertoires appeared to resemble one another more closely among patients than among healthy donors. PCR might favor shorter templates, but patient and control samples were amplified and corrected together, so any skew would affect both groups equally. At VDJ recombination sites, patients with type 1 diabetes made fewer insertions and deleted more nucleotides, a pattern implying thymic rearrangement abnormalities. Because cDNA was sequenced instead of genomic DNA, highly expressing activated cells could be over-represented, though the groups showed no difference in activation or CD3 levels. Only small numbers of individuals were included in the HLA sub-analyses, which left unresolved whether HLA type had any influence on TCRB rearrangement.

A word on this clone: Its antigen has not been determined. Per-base qualities were not stored, and no clone one base away is much larger.

From each donor, a single peripheral blood sample of 95 to 150 mL on average was drawn into heparinised tubes. Using a panel that included CD45RO, CCR7, CD25, CD127, CD95 and CD27, naive, central memory, regulatory and stem cell-like memory CD4+ T cells were sorted on a BD FACSAria II. All sorted populations exceeded 98% purity. PBMCs were isolated immediately by Lymphoprep density gradient centrifugation and stained directly without culture. So that batch effects would be minimized, each experiment stained and sorted samples in pairs, pairing one healthy donor with one patient. The High Capacity cDNA Reverse Transcription Kit was used to reverse transcribe all of the isolated RNA, meaning that expressed TCRB transcripts were what got sequenced. Naive, central memory and regulatory T cell samples underwent deep immunoSEQ sequencing, averaging roughly 3.3 million total reads per sample. Sorted cells were lysed in RLT buffer, and RNA was extracted using DNase-treated RNeasy Micro or Mini kits according to cell number. Each cell subset was processed separately to prevent cross-contamination, with patient and healthy donor samples processed together. The immunoSEQ multiplex PCR was used to amplify TCRB sequences from cDNA, generating 87-bp fragments that spanned the CDR3 region. Amplicons were sequenced on the Illumina HiSeq platform. Per the source publication's procedure: PCR bias was corrected computationally using synthetic template baselines, and reads within Hamming distance 2 were collapsed, with unmergeable singletons discarded. By aligning reads against IMGT, V, D and J genes, CDR3 length, and insertions or deletions at six rearrangement sites were assigned. Within each subset, clonotype counts were normalized to the number of sorted cells before true diversity and Gini coefficients were calculated with the tcR R package. The overlap coefficient, calculated on TCRB nucleotide sequences, was used to measure repertoire sharing. As a proxy for the pre-selection repertoire, out-of-frame TCRB sequences from naive cells were analyzed. TCRdb holds this immuneACCESS table with in-frame rearrangements only. Some clones are missing; in checked studies, unresolved V genes explain under half, and the rest has no known cause. V and J calls and clone size are those listed in that table; D and trimming were worked out from the DNA. The sample profile shows 680,000 or so clones; roughly an eighth of them were found once. In total, the top ten clones hold less than 0.025% of the sample.

CDR1 is given as MNHEY and CDR2 as SVGAGI, both from the germline V gene. V has 4 bases trimmed and J has 1 base trimmed; junction bases matching no gene number 3. Counted from cysteine to phenylalanine, this CDR3 has 16 amino acids. The retained sequence is limited to the CDR3, 48 bases, with the frame set at the first base. This receptor was obtained from a man between 18 and 35 years old with type 1 diabetes. The sequence is built from TRBV6-5 and TRBJ2-3; 12 bases in between match TRBD2. The specimen was naive CD4+ T cells from blood. The intended sense of this specimen's cell subset or site label: true naive CD4+ T cells. The CDR3 protein is CASSSRLAGGTDTQYF. In nucleotides, the sequence is TGTGCCAGCAGTTCGAGACTAGCGGGGGGCACAGATACGCAGTATTTT.